This T cell receptor beta chain was identified in a study of tumor-infiltrating lymphocytes in localized non-small cell lung cancer (dated by TCRdb to about 2021). For context, the study as a whole: The cohort included patients whose samples were collected after neoadjuvant chemotherapy, as well as both smokers and never-smokers and several histologies. Each patient contributed resected tumor tissue and uninvolved lung tissue from the same patient, described as non-adjacent to the tumor. TCR sequencing was one of several integrated assays, alongside flow cytometry, multiplex immunofluorescence, RNA-seq, exome sequencing and proteomics, applied to the same patients. The overall ICON cohort comprised 150 surgical patients with localized non-small cell lung cancer whose tumors were resected. The paired tumor versus uninvolved lung comparison of immunoSEQ T-cell fraction included 55 patients. General study outcomes and caveats: TCRbeta sequencing supported higher T cell infiltration in tumors than in uninvolved lung tissue, consistent with immunofluorescence CD3 counts. Assay coverage differed among patients according to how much tissue was available, so only a subset of the cohort had TCR sequencing. Because different assays used different pieces of the same tissue, technical variation could not be distinguished from intratumor heterogeneity. No difference in TCR-derived T-cell fraction was observed between the flow cytometry-defined immunotypes IM1 (good prognosis) and IM2 (poor prognosis).

A few counts support this clone. Its antigen is not yet known. No per-base quality is available; no much larger clone lies one base away. The T-cell fraction in tumor and uninvolved lung tissue was obtained from TCR sequencing using the immunoSEQ assay. Per the authors' processing: For survival analysis, patients were split into high (upper tertile) and low (lower two tertiles) T-cell fraction groups and compared by log-rank test. A signed-rank test was used to test paired tumor versus uninvolved lung differences in T-cell fraction. Sourced from immuneACCESS, this table was stored by TCRdb with only in-frame sequences that have V and J called. A share of the clones is absent; for the studies checked, an unresolved V gene accounts for under half, and the remainder has no known explanation. Clonal size and the V and J genes are those of that table, whereas D and trimming came from the DNA. The sample includes approximately 3,800 clones, with 60% to 75% observed a single time. The ten largest clonotypes hold about 15% of the sample.

Reading the germline V gene (reference sequence) gives CDR1 SEHNR and CDR2 FQNEAQ. The CDR3 runs 11 amino acids, cysteine and phenylalanine included. Here the CDR3 DNA is all that survives: 33 bases in frame from base 1. The first patient joined ICON in the first half of 2016, and enrollment wrapped up when the last patient was enrolled in late 2018. A subcohort of approximately 80 patients provided fresh tumor and matched uninvolved tissue for in-depth immune analyses, with TCR sequencing among those analyses. DNA for TCR sequencing was isolated from bulk tissue, and no cell sorting was done. The source is a human donor with non-small cell lung cancer. The sample was uninvolved lung tissue not adjacent to the tumor. The V and J genes are TRBV7-9 and TRBJ2-1; matching of 5 bases hints at TRBD2 as the D gene. The sequence in DNA is TGTGCTTCCGAGGGCTACAATGAGCAGTTCTTC. Its protein reads: CASEGYNEQFF. Joined to the reference TRBV7-9 and TRBJ2-1 proteins, this CDR3 gives the full variable domain: DTGVSQNPRHKITKRGQNVTFRCDPISEHNRLYWYRQTLGQGPEFLTYFQNEAQLEKSRLLSDRFSAERPKGSFSTLEIQRTEQGDSAMYLCASEGYNEQFFGPGTRLTVL.